This T cell receptor beta chain emerged from a study of monozygotic twins with inflammatory bowel disease. Template switching added UMIs carrying a 6-nucleotide sample barcode. Each CDR3 protein gets one entry in TCRdb, which reprocessed the 5' RACE reads and gives no DNA. This sample's clone table lists approximately 150,000 distinct CDR3 sequences. The CDR3 consists of 14 residues. Germline-derived CDR1 and CDR2 are SGHVS and FQNEAQ. For every donor, one blood sample of approximately 2.5 ml was drawn. Total RNA was isolated from whole blood without T cell sorting. This TCR derives from a human donor with ulcerative colitis or Crohn's disease, or a healthy co-twin of an affected twin (not recorded which). Sequencing was done on a sample of blood. The chain links TRBV7-8 to TRBJ1-5. Here the CDR3 reads CASSLPEGAQPQHF.